This T cell receptor beta chain was identified during a study of T cell changes during pregnancy in multiple sclerosis. V lost 0 bases to trimming and J lost 6 bases, with 10 bases between them. CDR3 size: 15 residues. Germline V gene data show CDR1 as SGDLS and CDR2 as YYNGEE. Assay used: immunoSEQ multiplex PCR; TCRdb lists only in-frame clones, some missing. The table shows over 90,000 clones, with roughly nine tenths occurring only once. Sequenced here: peripheral blood, sampled after pregnancy. The chain links TRBV9 to TRBJ1-6; D uncertain. The sequence was obtained from a female donor with multiple sclerosis, enrolled in a pregnancy study. The CDR3 loop is CASSVGGAVNSPLHF. In nucleotides, the CDR3 is TGTGCCAGCAGCGTAGGGGGAGCGGTTAATTCACCCCTCCACTTT.